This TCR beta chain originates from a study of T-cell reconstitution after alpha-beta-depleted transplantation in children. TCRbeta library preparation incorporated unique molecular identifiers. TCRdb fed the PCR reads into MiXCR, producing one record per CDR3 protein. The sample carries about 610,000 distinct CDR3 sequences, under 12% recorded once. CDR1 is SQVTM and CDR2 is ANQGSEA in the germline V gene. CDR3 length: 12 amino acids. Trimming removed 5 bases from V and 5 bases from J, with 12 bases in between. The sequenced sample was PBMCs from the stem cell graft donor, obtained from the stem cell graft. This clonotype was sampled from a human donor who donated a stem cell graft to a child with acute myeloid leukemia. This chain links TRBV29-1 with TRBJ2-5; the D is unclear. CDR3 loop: CSVLLGSETQYF. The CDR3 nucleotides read TGCAGCGTTCTCCTGGGGTCTGAGACCCAGTACTTC.